This entry is about one TCR beta chain. Its antigen remains unknown. Data came from immunoSEQ multiplex PCR; TCRdb stores just in-frame clones and leaves some out. Here the sample spans around 41,000 clones, more than 60% being singletons. The sample comes from a study of a mutant IDH1 vaccine in newly diagnosed glioma. Study-wide context: The sex distribution of treated patients was roughly 62% male and around 40% female, with a mean age of around 43 years. Patients arrived already treated with radiotherapy, temozolomide, or both, most having had both.

Regarding time point: week 23, last vaccination. Each dose of the vaccine consisted of 300 ug of mutant IDH1 20-mer peptide, with topical imiquimod. V trimming: 7 bases; J trimming: 6 bases; junction bases outside the gene matches: 6. Per the germline V gene, CDR1 is LNHDA and CDR2 is SQIVND (reference sequence). There are 13 residues in the CDR3. The sequencing used PBMCs, collected from a glioma patient whose treatment included an IDH1 peptide vaccine. The clonotype originates from a woman aged 40 to 50 with glioma. Some clones in this sample may be carry-over from other donors' samples. This rearrangement joins TRBV19 to TRBJ1-5; 7 positions agree with TRBD1. CDR3 sequence (DNA): TGTGCCAGTACCCTGCAGGGGGTTCAGCCCCAGCATTTT. Translation: CASTLQGVQPQHF.